The next 23 T cell receptor beta chains were all read from a single sample in a study of regulatory T cells in long-lasting Graves disease. The time point here: persistent/refractory GD, antithyroid drugs over 5 years with positive TRAb. With RNA extracted from PBMCs as input, the TCR library was made. Arm-PCR with iRepertoire HTBI primers amplified the CDR3 regions for these TCR beta libraries. TCRdb re-derived calls from the multiplex PCR reads in MiXCR, one entry per CDR3 protein. The sample yields under 500,000 distinct CDR3 sequences, roughly 20% seen once. Sequenced material: peripheral blood mononuclear cells (PBMCs), taken when the disease was refractory, from a patient treated with antithyroid drugs. The source is a female donor with Graves disease.

This clonotype was counted at least ten times. The CDR3 nucleotides are TGTGCCAGCAGCGGACAGTATAGCTCCTACGAGCAGTACTTC. This gives the protein CASSGQYSSYEQYF. V and J are TRBV28 and TRBJ2-7; D perhaps matches TRBD1 (6 bases). The CDR3 sequence is 14 residues long. CDR1 MDHEN and CDR2 SYDVKM come from the germline V gene. V shed 6 bases and J shed 0 bases, with 12 bases lying between them. Based on the CDR3 plus reference TRBV28 and TRBJ2-7, the full variable domain is DVKVTQSSRYLVKRTGEKVFLECVQDMDHENMFWYRQDPGLGLRLIYFSYDVKMKEKGDIPEGYSVSREKKERFSLILESASTNQTSMYLCASSGQYSSYEQYFGPGTRLTVT.

The V call is TRBV10-3, the J call TRBJ2-2; D remains unclear. The CDR3 runs to 18 residues. Germline CDR1 is ENHRY and CDR2 is SYGVKD. V was cut by 3 bases and J by 3 bases, with 20 bases left in between. CDR3 sequence reads: CAISDFSSAKRHTGELFF. The CDR3 DNA follows: TGTGCCATCAGTGATTTTAGCTCGGCAAAGAGGCACACCGGGGAGCTGTTTTTT.

The chain joins TRBV28 to TRBJ2-6, with no clear D. Between the trimmed V and J ends, which lost 2 bases and 6 bases, there was a span of 2 bases. CDR3 size: 12 residues. Germline CDR1 and CDR2: MDHEN and SYDVKM. The CDR3 region is CASSLEANVLTF. The CDR3 DNA reads TGTGCCAGCAGTTTAGAGGCCAACGTCCTGACTTTC.

The chain joins TRBV27 to TRBJ1-2; D remains unclear. V was shortened by 6 bases and J by 0 bases, with 8 bases between the two germline ends. CDR1 and CDR2 (germline): MNHEY, SMNVEV (reference sequence). The CDR3 covers 13 residues. The CDR3 loop is CASRDNSNYGYTF. CDR3 sequence (DNA): TGTGCCAGCAGGGATAATTCTAACTATGGCTACACCTTC.

The chain uses TRBV9 and TRBJ1-2; 10 positions match TRBD1. The trim removed 4 bases at V and 4 bases at J, leaving 13 bases unmatched. Germline V gene data show CDR1 as SGDLS and CDR2 as YYNGEE. The CDR3 sequence is 17 residues long. CDR3: CASSTSRVTGGAYGYTF. The CDR3, as DNA: TGTGCCAGCAGCACCTCGCGCGTGACAGGGGGCGCCTATGGCTACACCTTC.

The chain employs TRBV28 and TRBJ2-6, with no clear D. V lost 4 bases and J 0 bases, leaving 13 bases between the germline ends. The CDR3 totals 17 residues. Germline V gene data show CDR1 as MDHEN and CDR2 as SYDVKM. Written as DNA, the CDR3 is TGTGCCAGCAGTTCCCTTTCGAGTGTCTCTGGGGCCAACGTCCTGACTTTC. Protein product: CASSSLSSVSGANVLTF.

V usage is TRBV3-1 and J usage is TRBJ2-7; TRBD2 matches at 9 bases. V was clipped by 1 base and J by 12 bases; unmatched bases: 10. CDR3 length: 14 amino acids. Per germline, CDR1 LGHDT and CDR2 YNNKEL (reference sequence). The CDR3 loop is CASSQGSSGISLYF. CDR3 nucleotide sequence: TGTGCCAGCAGCCAAGGATCTAGCGGGATCTCCCTGTACTTC.

At least ten counts were recorded for this clonotype. The chain uses TRBV27 and TRBJ2-7; the D gene is possibly TRBD1 (7 bases). The CDR3 consists of 15 residues. Germline V CDR1 and CDR2: MNHEY, SMNVEV (reference sequence). V lost 7 bases, J lost 2 bases, and 18 bases lay in between. CDR3 in DNA: TGTGCCAGCAACGTGGAGGGGGCGCCCACCTACGAGCAGTACTTC. Its translation: CASNVEGAPTYEQYF.

V and J are TRBV9 and TRBJ2-7, with a tentative D call TRBD2 (7 bases). Trimming pared 0 bases from V and 6 bases from J, leaving 22 bases between. Germline CDR1 and CDR2: SGDLS and YYNGEE. The CDR3 has 17 amino acids. CDR3 sequence (DNA): TGTGCCAGCAGCGTAGCTACGGGGGGCTTGGGGGAGCCCGAGCAGTACTTC. Translating gives CASSVATGGLGEPEQYF.

This clonotype occurred many times. The chain employs TRBV6-1 and TRBJ1-5; the D is unclear. The CDR3 sequence is 13 residues long. Germline CDR1 MNHNS, CDR2 SASEGT. The V gene lost 4 bases and the J gene lost 3 bases, with 7 bases spanning the gap. Here the CDR3 reads CASSVGNNQPQHF. For the CDR3, the DNA is TGTGCCAGCAGTGTGGGTAACAATCAGCCCCAGCATTTT.

This clonotype was counted at least ten times. The J gene is TRBJ2-7, the V gene TRBV28; 9 bases fit TRBD1. The V segment lost 6 bases and the J segment 5 bases; nucleotides outside the gene matches: 11. Per the germline V gene, CDR1 is MDHEN and CDR2 is SYDVKM. The CDR3 extends over 15 amino acids. This chain's CDR3 is CASSTSGQGGHEQYF. CDR3 nucleotides: TGTGCCAGCAGCACCTCGGGACAGGGCGGCCACGAGCAGTACTTC.

This clonotype was seen ten or more times. The genes are TRBV18 and TRBJ1-2; TRBD1 matches at 8 bases. V trimming: 4 bases; J trimming: 4 bases; junction bases outside the gene matches: 8. Germline V gives CDR1 KGHSH, CDR2 LQKENI. The CDR3 is 15 residues long. CDR3 residues: CASSRLTGEAYGYTF. The CDR3, as DNA: TGTGCCAGCTCACGATTGACAGGGGAGGCCTATGGCTACACCTTC.

The V gene is TRBV6-2 or TRBV6-3, the J gene TRBJ2-7, with D hard to call. The CDR3 runs 12 residues. Germline CDR1 and CDR2: MNHEY and SVGEGT. The ends were cut back, 1 base at V and 12 bases at J, with 13 bases in the middle. The CDR3 region is CASSYYGDALYF. CDR3 in DNA: TGTGCCAGCAGTTACTATGGAGACGCTCTGTACTTC.

J is TRBJ2-4 and V is TRBV7-8; a possible D gene is TRBD2 (6 bases). This CDR3 has 16 amino acids. CDR1 is SGHVS and CDR2 is FQNEAQ in the germline V gene. Trimming shortened V by 5 bases and J by 0 bases, and 14 bases separated the two germline ends. This CDR3 is CASSPQRTIAKNIQYF. CDR3 bases: TGTGCCAGCAGCCCCCAGAGGACTATAGCCAAAAACATTCAGTACTTC.

This clonotype was observed a few times. CDR3 protein: CATSDPQGTSGYEQYF. CDR3 in DNA: TGTGCCACCAGTGATCCCCAAGGGACTAGCGGGTACGAGCAGTACTTC. V is TRBV24-1 and J is TRBJ2-7; 12 positions agree with TRBD2. Trimming cost V 3 bases and J 4 bases; bases outside gene matches: 6. The CDR3 runs to 16 residues. Germline V gene sequence: CDR1 KGHDR, CDR2 SFDVKD.

The chain couples TRBV7-9 to TRBJ2-5, with 7 bases lining up with TRBD2. Germline lookup yields CDR1 SEHNR and CDR2 FQNEAQ (reference sequence). The J segment lost 6 bases and the V segment lost 4 bases, leaving 8 bases of the junction unmatched. The CDR3 totals 14 residues. CDR3 region: CASSSLGGRQTQYF. The DNA of the CDR3 is TGTGCCAGCAGCTCTCTGGGGGGGAGGCAGACCCAGTACTTC.

This clonotype was recorded many times. The gene calls are TRBV12-3 or TRBV12-4 and TRBJ2-7, with D tentatively TRBD2 (5 bases). CDR3 length equals 12 residues. The V end was cut by 8 bases, the J end by 5 bases, with 13 bases between. This CDR3 reads CASAGSPHEQYF. The CDR3 bases are TGTGCCAGCGCGGGTAGTCCCCACGAGCAGTACTTC.

Concerning this clonotype itself: At one end, the junction sequence differs from germline, possibly due to a read error. The chain employs TRBV29-1 and TRBJ2-3, with 12 bases matching TRBD2. Germline assignment: CDR1 SQVTM and CDR2 ANQGSEA. The CDR3 runs 13 residues. CDR3 region: CGVAGLAGGEQYF. DNA for the CDR3: TGCGGCGTTGCGGGGCTAGCGGGAGGGGAGCAGTATTTT.

This clonotype was recorded many times. The V and J genes are TRBV6-5 and TRBJ2-5, with 8 bases aligning to TRBD1. Per the germline V gene, CDR1 is MNHEY and CDR2 is SVGAGI. V lost 2 bases and J lost 1; bases outside the gene matches: 9. CDR3 length: 17 residues. Here the CDR3 reads CASSYTGQGPIQETQYF. CDR3 coding DNA: TGTGCCAGCAGTTACACCGGACAGGGCCCAATCCAAGAGACCCAGTACTTC.

This chain connects TRBV6-9 to TRBJ2-7; tentative D call: TRBD1 (5 bases). CDR3 size: 15 residues. V lost 3 bases and J lost 2, with 14 bases in between. Germline values: CDR1 MNHGY, CDR2 SVAAGI. The CDR3 DNA reads as TGTGCCAGCAGTTACCAGACAGCCTTGACCTACGAGCAGTACTTC. Translated, it gives CASSYQTALTYEQYF.

This clonotype was seen a few times. This chain joins TRBV6-2 or TRBV6-3 and TRBJ2-7; TRBD2 matches at 7 bases. The CDR3 has 15 residues. The germline V gene has CDR1 MNHEY and CDR2 SVGEGT. After removal of 7 bases from V and 3 bases from J, the junction contained 12 bases not matched to a gene. CDR3: CASNAGSGNYYEQYF. Here the CDR3 DNA reads TGTGCCAGCAACGCGGGGAGCGGGAACTACTACGAGCAGTACTTC.

About this clonotype itself: Relative to the germline gene, one junction end is altered; a read error may explain this. This chain connects TRBV27 to TRBJ2-5; D unclear. The germline V gene has CDR1 MNHEY and CDR2 SMNVEV (reference sequence). The CDR3 spans 14 residues. For the CDR3, the DNA is TGTGCCAGCAGTTTTGGTTTCGAGAAAGAGGCCCAGTACTTC. Residues: CASSFGFEKEAQYF.

This clonotype was picked up many times. The chain joins TRBV27 to TRBJ1-1; D unresolved. The ends were cut back, 4 bases at V and 6 bases at J, with 21 bases in the middle. Germline assignment: CDR1 MNHEY and CDR2 SMNVEV (reference sequence). The CDR3 sequence is 16 residues long. CDR3 nucleotide sequence: TGTGCCAGCAGTTCCGACTGGAAGAGGGTTAGCCCTGAAGCTTTCTTT. This sequence encodes CASSSDWKRVSPEAFF.